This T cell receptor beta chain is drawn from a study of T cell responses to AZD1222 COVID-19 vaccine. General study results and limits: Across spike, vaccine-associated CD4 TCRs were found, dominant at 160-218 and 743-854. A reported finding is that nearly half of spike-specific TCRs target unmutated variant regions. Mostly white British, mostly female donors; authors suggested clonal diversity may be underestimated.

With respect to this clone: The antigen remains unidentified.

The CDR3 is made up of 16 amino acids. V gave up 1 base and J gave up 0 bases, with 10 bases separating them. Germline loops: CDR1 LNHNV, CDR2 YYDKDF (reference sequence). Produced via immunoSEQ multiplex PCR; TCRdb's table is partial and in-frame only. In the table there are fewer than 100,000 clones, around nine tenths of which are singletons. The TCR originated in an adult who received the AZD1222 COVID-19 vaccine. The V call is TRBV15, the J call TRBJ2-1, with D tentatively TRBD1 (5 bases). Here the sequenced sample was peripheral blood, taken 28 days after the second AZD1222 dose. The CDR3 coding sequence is TGTGCCACCAGCAGAGGGGGCCTTAGCTCCTACAATGAGCAGTTCTTC. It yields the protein CATSRGGLSSYNEQFF.